A single sample is the source of the 10 T cell receptor beta chains below, sequenced in a study of cytomegalovirus exposure and HLA in healthy donors. 60 Vbeta and 13 Jbeta primers were used in PCR. Generated by immunoSEQ multiplex PCR, the TCRdb table keeps only in-frame clones and is missing some. The table shows about 91,000 clones, with approximately 86% occurring only once. The sequencing sample was made of PBMCs. The receptors stem from a man aged 25-45 years in good health and CMV-seropositive.

J is TRBJ2-7 and V is TRBV5-1; 12 positions match TRBD2. After removal of 2 bases from V and 0 bases from J, the junction contained 6 bases not matched to a gene. CDR3 length equals 17 residues. The germline V gene encodes CDR1 SGHRS and CDR2 YFSETQ. The CDR3 DNA reads as TGCGCCAGCAGCTTATCTAGCGGGAGGGATAGCTCCTACGAGCAGTACTTC. Protein sequence: CASSLSSGRDSSYEQYF. The full variable domain, rest sourced from reference TRBV5-1 and TRBJ2-7, is KAGVTQTPRYLIKTRGQQVTLSCSPISGHRSVSWYQQTPGQGLQFLFEYFSETQRNKGNFPGRFSGRQFSNSRSEMNVSTLELGDSALYLCASSLSSGRDSSYEQYFGPGTRLTVT.

The chain carries TRBV10-3 and TRBJ2-3; 10 positions agree with TRBD2. This CDR3 comprises 17 residues. The V gene end was trimmed by 5 bases and the J gene end by 0 bases; junction bases not matched to a gene: 8. Germline V gene sequence: CDR1 ENHRY, CDR2 SYGVKD. CDR3 sequence: CAISKNLAGASTDTQYF. In nucleotides, the CDR3 is TGTGCCATCAGTAAAAACCTAGCGGGAGCGAGCACAGATACGCAGTATTTT.

This chain uses TRBV5-6 with TRBJ2-1; 12 positions agree with TRBD1. This CDR3 comprises 16 residues. Germline values: CDR1 SGHDT, CDR2 YYEEEE. The ends lost 2 bases at V and 8 bases at J; junction bases unmatched: 8. The chain's CDR3 is CASSFDRDRGHHEQFF. CDR3 bases: TGTGCCAGCAGCTTTGATCGGGACAGGGGGCACCATGAGCAGTTCTTC.

A few counts support this clone. This rearrangement joins TRBV27 to TRBJ1-4; D call uncertain. V lost 3 bases to trimming and J lost 16 bases, with 21 bases between them. Germline V lookup: CDR1 MNHEY, CDR2 SMNVEV (reference sequence). The CDR3 covers 14 residues. CDR3 protein: CASSFGRVPKIRFF. DNA for the CDR3: TGTGCCAGCAGTTTCGGGAGGGTCCCAAAAATTCGGTTTTTT.

The chain recombines TRBV29-1 with TRBJ2-1, with D tentatively TRBD2 (6 bases). This CDR3 has 15 residues. Looked up from germline, CDR1 is SQVTM and CDR2 is ANQGSEA. The V and J ends lost 7 bases and 5 bases respectively, with 21 bases between them. The CDR3 is CSAWLKSGGDNEQFF. CDR3 DNA: TGCAGCGCCTGGCTGAAAAGCGGAGGGGACAATGAGCAGTTCTTC.

This clone was seen only once. The rearrangement joins TRBV18 to TRBJ2-3; possible D gene TRBD1, 5 bases. Per the germline V gene, CDR1 is KGHSH and CDR2 is LQKENI. Trimming shortened V by 3 bases and J by 3 bases, and 10 bases separated the two germline ends. The CDR3 sequence is 14 residues long. CDR3 protein: CASSPGRATDTQYF. DNA for the CDR3: TGTGCCAGCTCACCGGGCAGGGCAACAGATACGCAGTATTTT.

This chain uses TRBV28 with TRBJ2-7; 9 bases are shared with TRBD2. The CDR3 loop spans 14 amino acids. V lost 2 bases, J lost 3 bases, and 2 bases stayed unmatched. The germline V gene has CDR1 MDHEN and CDR2 SYDVKM. CDR3: CASSLSGGFYEQYF. The CDR3 DNA sequence: TGTGCCAGCAGTTTAAGCGGGGGGTTCTACGAGCAGTACTTC.

As to this clone: The junction does not match germline at one end; this may be a read error. The rearrangement joins TRBV7-7 to TRBJ1-1, with 9 bases matching TRBD1. The CDR3 has 16 amino acids. Per germline, CDR1 SSHAT and CDR2 FNYEAQ (reference sequence). The CDR3 DNA reads as TGTGCTAGCAGCTTACCCGCGGGACAGGGGAACACTGAAGCTTTCTTT. Translating it yields CASSLPAGQGNTEAFF.

The chain recombines TRBV29-1 with TRBJ2-7, with 7 bases matching TRBD1. V shed 1 base and J 1 base; nucleotides not matched to a gene: 7. Germline CDR1 SQVTM, CDR2 ANQGSEA. The CDR3 runs 15 residues. CDR3 sequence (DNA): TGCAGCGTTGAAGGACACATGGGACAGTCCTACGAGCAGTACTTC. This encodes CSVEGHMGQSYEQYF.

The rearrangement links TRBV19 to TRBJ2-7; D might be TRBD1 (6 bases). The CDR3 is made up of 13 amino acids. Germline CDR1 is LNHDA and CDR2 is SQIVND (reference sequence). Trimming took off 10 bases at V and 5 bases at J, with 18 bases between the two ends. CDR3 sequence: CATKTGRADEQYF. The CDR3 region has the DNA TGTGCCACCAAGACAGGAAGGGCCGACGAGCAGTACTTC.